The 26 T cell receptor beta chains below come from one sample, sequenced in a study of beta chain features in type 1 diabetes. For these receptors, no antigen is known. Expressed TCRB transcripts were sequenced after all isolated RNA was converted to cDNA. Only in-frame clones appear in the TCRdb table, and some are missing; sequencing was by immunoSEQ multiplex PCR. This table has roughly 150,000 clones, approximately 8.8% appearing once. Study findings and constraints: There was a moderate but significant shortening of TCRB CDR3s in all four CD4+ subsets of Type 1 diabetes patients.

Sequenced sample: central memory CD4+ T cells from blood. The receptors were sampled from a woman aged 25-40 years with type 1 diabetes.

V gene TRBV2 combines with J gene TRBJ2-5, with D perhaps matching TRBD1 (6 bases). Trimming took 10 bases from V and 1 from J, leaving 13 bases between them. Germline CDR1 SNHLY, CDR2 FYNNEI. This CDR3 contains 13 residues. CDR3 residues: CATGDTGQETQYF. The CDR3 DNA reads as TGTGCCACCGGGGACACCGGCCAAGAGACCCAGTACTTC.

The chain joins TRBV11-1 to TRBJ2-7, with 11 bases matching TRBD1. This CDR3 spans 15 amino acids. Germline lookup yields CDR1 SGHAT and CDR2 FQDESV (reference sequence). The V and J ends lost 4 bases and 3 bases, in that order; junction bases with no gene match: 5. The CDR3: CASSYPGTGGYEQYF. CDR3 nucleotides: TGTGCCAGCAGCTACCCCGGGACAGGGGGCTACGAGCAGTACTTC.

A few counts support this clone. The chain uses TRBV5-1 and TRBJ2-2; the match to TRBD1 covers 9 bases. Germline CDR1 reads SGHRS; CDR2 reads YFSETQ. This CDR3 has 15 amino acids. J gave up 6 bases and V 4 bases, and 7 bases lay outside the gene matches. The CDR3 DNA reads TGCGCCAGCAGCGTACAGGGGGCTGAAGCCGGGGAGCTGTTTTTT. Its translation: CASSVQGAEAGELFF.

On this clone itself: One end of the junction does not line up with germline, which may come from a read error. The rearrangement joins TRBV6-5 to TRBJ2-7, with TRBD2 matching 7 bases. Germline assignment: CDR1 MNHEY and CDR2 SVGAGI. CDR3 length: 11 residues. The CDR3 loop reads CASSSLGLEFF. DNA for the CDR3: TGTGCCAGCAGCTCACTAGGACTAGAATTCTTC.

CDR3 residues: CASSLAAGRYNEQFF. In nucleotides, the CDR3 is TGTGCCAGCAGCTTAGCAGCGGGACGGTACAATGAGCAGTTCTTC. The rearrangement links TRBV7-8 to TRBJ2-1; 7 bases are shared with TRBD2. CDR3 size: 15 residues. Germline CDR1 reads SGHVS; CDR2 reads FQNEAQ. J gave up 4 bases and V 0 bases, and 3 bases lay outside the gene matches.

The V gene is TRBV5-4, the J gene TRBJ2-7; the D gene is possibly TRBD1 (6 bases). The V end lost 0 bases, the J end lost 5 bases, and 9 bases lay between the germline ends. This CDR3 has 13 amino acids. From germline, CDR1 is SGHNT and CDR2 YYREEE (reference sequence). The CDR3 sequence is CASSLDRANEQYF. CDR3 in DNA: TGTGCCAGCAGCTTGGACAGGGCAAACGAGCAGTACTTC.

The chain carries TRBV5-1 and TRBJ2-7; TRBD1 might be the D (5 bases). The length of the CDR3 is 14 residues. The germline V gene has CDR1 SGHRS and CDR2 YFSETQ. V gave up 0 bases and J gave up 2 bases, with 9 bases separating them. CDR3 sequence (DNA): TGCGCCAGCAGCTTGGTGACAGCCACCTACGAGCAGTACTTC. Protein product: CASSLVTATYEQYF.

The chain recombines TRBV19 with TRBJ2-1; D call uncertain. Deletions cut 5 bases from V and 2 bases from J, with 16 bases between. The germline V gene encodes CDR1 LNHDA and CDR2 SQIVND (reference sequence). This CDR3 is 16 amino acids long. CDR3 nucleotides: TGTGCCAGTAGTCTTGATCTAGTGTCCCCCTACAATGAGCAGTTCTTC. Its protein product is CASSLDLVSPYNEQFF. The variable domain in full, completed from reference TRBV19 and TRBJ2-1, reads DGGITQSPKYLFRKEGQNVTLSCEQNLNHDAMYWYRQDPGQGLRLIYYSQIVNDFQKGDIAEGYSVSREKKESFPLTVTSAQKNPTAFYLCASSLDLVSPYNEQFFGPGTRLTVL.

V is TRBV11-2 and J is TRBJ1-1; D possibly corresponds to TRBD1 (5 bases). Per germline, CDR1 SGHAT and CDR2 FQNNGV. V lost 5 bases and J 0 bases, leaving 10 bases between the germline ends. CDR3 size: 14 residues. DNA for the CDR3: TGTGCCAGCAGCCACGGGGGGGTGAACACTGAAGCTTTCTTT. Protein: CASSHGGVNTEAFF.

The gene calls are TRBV21-1 and TRBJ2-7; no DNA check was done on the table's D call, TRBD2. TRBV21-1 is designated a pseudogene. This CDR3 is 20 amino acids long. CDR3 coding DNA: TGTGCCAGCAGCAATCGGACGTTCGAAGGACTAGCGGGTAGAACCTACGAGCAGTACTTC. This gives the protein CASSNRTFEGLAGRTYEQYF.

CDR3 in amino acids: CASSETDRGYGYTF. The CDR3 DNA is TGTGCCAGCAGTGAAACCGACAGGGGATATGGCTACACCTTC. The chain uses TRBV2 and TRBJ1-2, with 8 bases fitting TRBD1. Trimming at V came to 2 bases and at J to 5 bases, leaving 4 bases not matched to a gene. In germline, CDR1 is SNHLY, CDR2 FYNNEI. The CDR3 has 14 residues.

This clone was picked up a small number of times. The chain recombines TRBV30 with TRBJ2-2, with 8 bases identical to TRBD1. Trimming took 2 bases from V and 5 from J; bases not matched to a gene: 1. The CDR3 consists of 13 residues. Germline values: CDR1 GTSNPN, CDR2 SVGIG (reference sequence). The CDR3 region is CAWSRTGTGELFF. The CDR3 nucleotides read TGTGCCTGGAGTCGGACAGGGACCGGGGAGCTGTTTTTT.

This clone turned up a few times. The CDR3 DNA reads TGTGCCAGTATCCGGACGTTTGGGAGGACTGAAGCTTTCTTT. As protein: CASIRTFGRTEAFF. The genes are TRBV19 and TRBJ1-1; no clear D. Trimming shortened V by 7 bases and J by 5 bases, and 17 bases separated the two germline ends. Looked up from germline, CDR1 is LNHDA and CDR2 is SQIVND (reference sequence). The CDR3 runs to 14 residues.

CDR3 sequence reads: CASSLDDTAGNTIYF. The DNA for the CDR3 is TGTGCCAGCAGTTTAGATGACACTGCTGGAAACACCATATATTTT. The chain joins TRBV28 to TRBJ1-3, with D unclear. In germline, CDR1 is MDHEN, CDR2 SYDVKM. The V and J ends lost 2 bases and 2 bases respectively, with 10 bases between them. CDR3 length: 15 residues.

This clone was picked up a small number of times. The chain has TRBV18 and TRBJ1-1; D ambiguous. The V and J ends lost 8 bases and 1 base respectively, with 11 bases between them. There are 13 residues in the CDR3. CDR1 KGHSH and CDR2 LQKENI come from the germline V gene. Here the CDR3 DNA reads TGTGCCAGCCTCCGGGAGCCGAACACTGAAGCTTTCTTT. This sequence encodes CASLREPNTEAFF.

This chain uses TRBV29-1 with TRBJ2-1, with D perhaps assigned TRBD1 or TRBD2 (6 bases each). V lost 5 bases, J lost 8 bases, and 19 bases lay in between. The germline CDR1 and CDR2 sequences are SQVTM and ANQGSEA. The CDR3 runs 14 residues. For the CDR3, the DNA is TGCAGCGTTCAAGGGGGAGGTGGGGTGGATGAGCAGTTCTTC. It yields the protein CSVQGGGGVDEQFF.

This sequence joins TRBV4-1 and TRBJ2-1, with 13 bases identical to TRBD2. The germline gives CDR1 MGHRA, CDR2 YSYEKL. The CDR3 runs to 17 residues. V lost 1 base to trimming and J lost 8 bases; unmatched junction nucleotides: 8. The CDR3 here is CASSQVAGTSGTYEQFF. The CDR3 region has the DNA TGCGCCAGCAGCCAAGTGGCCGGGACTAGCGGGACCTATGAGCAGTTCTTC.

This clone was seen more than once but under ten times. The chain recombines TRBV18 with TRBJ2-5, with D maybe TRBD2 (6 bases). This CDR3 is built from 15 residues. V was pared by 3 bases and J by 3 bases, with 14 bases between. The germline gives CDR1 KGHSH, CDR2 LQKENI. CDR3 nucleotide sequence: TGTGCCAGCTCACCGCGGGACTTCCGAGAAGAGACCCAGTACTTC. Protein product: CASSPRDFREETQYF. Full variable domain (missing parts from reference TRBV18 and TRBJ2-5): NAGVMQNPRHLVRRRGQEARLRCSPMKGHSHVYWYRQLPEEGLKFMVYLQKENIIDESGMPKERFSAEFPKEGPSILRIQQVVRGDSAAYFCASSPRDFREETQYFGPGTRLLVL.

J is TRBJ2-5 and V is TRBV6-6; D is ambiguous. V lost 0 bases and J 3 bases, leaving 5 bases between the germline ends. Germline V gives CDR1 MNHNY, CDR2 SVGAGI (reference sequence). The CDR3 runs to 13 residues. CDR3 DNA: TGTGCCAGCAGTTACTCGAGAGAAGAGACCCAGTACTTC. Its protein is CASSYSREETQYF.

The chain couples TRBV9 to TRBJ2-1, with a possible D match to TRBD2 (5 bases). The length of the CDR3 is 14 residues. V dropped 0 bases and J dropped 8 bases, with 12 bases sitting between them. Per the germline V gene, CDR1 is SGDLS and CDR2 is YYNGEE. CDR3 sequence: CASSVAVALDEQFF. The CDR3 DNA sequence: TGTGCCAGCAGCGTAGCAGTAGCGTTGGATGAGCAGTTCTTC. The whole variable domain, filled in from reference TRBV9 and TRBJ2-1, reads DSGVTQTPKHLITATGQRVTLRCSPRSGDLSVYWYQQSLDQGLQFLIQYYNGEERAKGNILERFSAQQFPDLHSELNLSSLELGDSALYFCASSVAVALDEQFFGPGTRLTVL.

The chain couples TRBV14 to TRBJ2-1, with TRBD1 identical over 7 bases. CDR3 length: 16 amino acids. V shed 0 bases, J shed 6 bases, and the junction held 8 bases outside the gene matches. The germline CDR1 and CDR2 sequences are SGHDN and FVKESK. CDR3 region: CASSQDRDRIVNEQFF. CDR3 bases: TGTGCCAGCAGCCAAGACAGGGACAGAATTGTCAATGAGCAGTTCTTC. The whole variable domain, remainder taken from reference TRBV14 and TRBJ2-1, is EAGVTQFPSHSVIEKGQTVTLRCDPISGHDNLYWYRRVMGKEIKFLLHFVKESKQDESGMPNNRFLAERTGGTYSTLKVQPAELEDSGVYFCASSQDRDRIVNEQFFGPGTRLTVL.

This clone was detected only a few times. The chain has TRBV6-5 and TRBJ2-7; tentative D call: TRBD2 (5 bases). The CDR3 length is 12 residues. Trimming took off 10 bases at V and 2 bases at J, with 12 bases between the two ends. Germline-derived CDR1 and CDR2 are MNHEY and SVGAGI. The CDR3 is CAIRTGAYEQYF. CDR3 sequence (DNA): TGTGCCATCAGGACCGGGGCCTACGAGCAGTACTTC.

This chain links TRBV7-9 with TRBJ1-5; 10 bases align to TRBD1. V shed 5 bases and J 7 bases; nucleotides not matched to a gene: 5. The CDR3 runs to 14 residues. The germline V gene has CDR1 SEHNR and CDR2 FQNEAQ (reference sequence). The CDR3 loop reads CASSLGTGAQPQHF. CDR3 DNA: TGTGCCAGCAGCCTCGGGACAGGGGCGCAGCCCCAGCATTTT. Combining the CDR3 with reference TRBV7-9 and TRBJ1-5 gives the whole variable domain DTGVSQNPRHKITKRGQNVTFRCDPISEHNRLYWYRQTLGQGPEFLTYFQNEAQLEKSRLLSDRFSAERPKGSFSTLEIQRTEQGDSAMYLCASSLGTGAQPQHFGDGTRLSIL.

This clone was counted between two and nine times. The rearrangement joins TRBV6-5 to TRBJ2-1, with 11 bases that match TRBD2. Germline values: CDR1 MNHEY, CDR2 SVGAGI. The CDR3 totals 14 residues. Unmatched junction bases numbered 14, after V lost 8 bases and J lost 14 bases. Written as DNA, the CDR3 is TGTGCCAGCTTAGCGGGAGGGCCCGTTCAAAAGGAGTTCTTC. Its translation is CASLAGGPVQKEFF.

This clone was seen a few times. V and J are TRBV7-3 and TRBJ2-3, with TRBD2 identical over 13 bases. The CDR3 covers 17 residues. The junction had 10 bases not matched to a gene; V was cut back by 5 bases and J by 5 bases. The germline CDR1 and CDR2 sequences are SGHTA and FQGTGA. CDR3 loop: CASSQWTSGSGGDTQYF. CDR3 in DNA: TGTGCCAGCAGCCAGTGGACTAGCGGGAGTGGAGGAGATACGCAGTATTTT.

V is TRBV30 and J is TRBJ1-2, with 7 bases lining up with TRBD1. This CDR3 comprises 13 residues. Germline V gene lookup returns CDR1 GTSNPN and CDR2 SVGIG (reference sequence). Unmatched junction bases numbered 8, after V lost 2 bases and J lost 8 bases. CDR3 bases: TGTGCCTGGAGTAAACAGGGGACGGGAGGCTACACCTTC. It translates to CAWSKQGTGGYTF.